This T cell receptor (beta chain) was identified in a study of T cell responses to AZD1222 COVID-19 vaccine (dated by TCRdb to about 2021). About the full investigation: AZD1222 recipients with second doses at about 4 weeks or about 12 weeks were pooled, because spike-specific TCR depth and breadth did not differ between schedules. A total of approximately 240 trial participants underwent TCR sequencing, of whom nearly 210 received two doses of AZD1222 and about 25 received two doses of the MenACWY control vaccine. Enrollment into the trials was organized by age into subgroups of 18-55, 56-69 and 70-plus years, and those subgroups contained approximately 160, 26 and 62 TCR-sequenced participants, respectively. Broader findings and caveats from the paper: Conclusions about previously exposed vaccinees were limited because only 5 or 6 AZD1222 recipients were SARS-CoV-2 seropositive at baseline. In the small 56-69-year group, the increase in depth fell short of significance, most likely because of low power. Vaccine-associated CD4 TCRs spanned the whole spike protein, with dominant responses in regions 160-218 and 743-854. No day 14 peak-response samples were available, so repertoires were characterized only after the peak T cell response. Spike-specific TCR breadth and depth rose significantly after two AZD1222 doses compared with day 0 and with MenACWY recipients. Epitopes outside the regions mutated in the B.1.351 and B.1.1.7 variants were reportedly recognized by nearly half of the unique spike-specific TCRs. Most participants were white British and females outnumbered males, and the authors suggested that clonal diversity may have been underestimated.

The CDR3 regions of human TCRbeta chains were analyzed by immunosequencing. In the authors' own workflow: TCRs in the repertoires were matched against a reference library of SARS-CoV-2-specific TCRs that had been generated with the MIRA antigen-specificity platform. Breadth was defined as the fraction of unique TCRs that were SARS-CoV-2-associated. Depth was defined as the fraction of total T cells that were SARS-CoV-2-associated. Using the MIRA data, every spike-specific TCR was mapped to the spike region that the TCR reacted to and assigned to either a CD4 or a CD8 class. Log10-transformed breadth and depth values were compared by one-way ANOVA with Sidak's multiple comparisons tests. TCRdb took this table from immuneACCESS and kept in-frame rearrangements with V and J called. Such tables lack part of the clones; where checked against another copy, unresolved V genes explain under half of the gap, and the rest is unexplained. The V and J calls and clone size were taken over from that table, and D and trimming were inferred from the DNA. The sample table holds some 140,000 clones, of which about 88% were seen once. Around 3% of the sample is held by the ten biggest clonotypes.

The sample's time point, from its label and the paper: baseline before first vaccination. Vaccinee samples came from UK trials COV001 and COV002, including a single-blind randomized controlled phase 2/3 trial of AZD1222 (ChAdOx1 nCoV-19) in healthy adults. Trial participant PBMC samples were collected at day 0 and day 28 after the second dose for TCRbeta chain sequencing. Between the V and J ends, shortened by 1 base and 0 bases respectively, the junction contains 5 bases. The germline V gene yields SGHRS for CDR1 and YFSETQ for CDR2. Including the terminal cysteine and phenylalanine, the CDR3 comprises 14 residues. The DNA shown is the 42-base CDR3, in frame from base 1. A word on this clone: There is no known antigen for this receptor. No quality values exist for individual bases; no much larger clone is one base distant.

This receptor was identified in an adult in good health. The V and J genes are TRBV5-1 and TRBJ2-1; the D gene is not confidently resolved. The input for sequencing was peripheral blood, taken on day 0 of AZD1222 vaccination. The nucleotide sequence reads as follows: TGCGCCAGCAGCTTGCTCAGCTCCTACAATGAGCAGTTCTTC. This yields the protein CASSLLSSYNEQFF.